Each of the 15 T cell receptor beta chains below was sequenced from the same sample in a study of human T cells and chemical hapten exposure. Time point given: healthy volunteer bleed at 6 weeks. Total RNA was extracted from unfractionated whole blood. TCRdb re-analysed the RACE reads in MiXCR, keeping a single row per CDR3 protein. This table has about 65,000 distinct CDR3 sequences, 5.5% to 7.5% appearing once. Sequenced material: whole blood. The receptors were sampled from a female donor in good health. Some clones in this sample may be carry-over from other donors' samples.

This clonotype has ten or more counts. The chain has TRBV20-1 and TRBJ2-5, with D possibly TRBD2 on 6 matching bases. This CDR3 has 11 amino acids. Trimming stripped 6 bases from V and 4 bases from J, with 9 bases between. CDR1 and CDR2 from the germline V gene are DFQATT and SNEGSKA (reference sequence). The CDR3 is CSAGGSETQYF. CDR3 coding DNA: TGCAGTGCGGGGGGATCAGAGACCCAGTACTTC.

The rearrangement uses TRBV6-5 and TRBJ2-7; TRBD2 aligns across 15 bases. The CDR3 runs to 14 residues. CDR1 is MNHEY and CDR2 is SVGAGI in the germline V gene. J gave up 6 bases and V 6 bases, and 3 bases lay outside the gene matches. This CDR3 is CASRLGLAGGEQYF. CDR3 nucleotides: TGTGCCAGCAGGTTGGGACTAGCGGGAGGCGAGCAGTACTTC.

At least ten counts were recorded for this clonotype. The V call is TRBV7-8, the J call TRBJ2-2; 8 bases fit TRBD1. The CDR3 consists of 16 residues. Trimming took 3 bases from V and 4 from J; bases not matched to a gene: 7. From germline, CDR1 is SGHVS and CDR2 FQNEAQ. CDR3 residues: CASSFGQGTGTGELFF. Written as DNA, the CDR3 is TGTGCCAGCAGCTTCGGACAGGGTACTGGCACCGGGGAGCTGTTTTTT. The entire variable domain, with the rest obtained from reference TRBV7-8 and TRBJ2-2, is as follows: GAGVSQSPRYKVAKRGQDVALRCDPISGHVSLFWYQQALGQGPEFLTYFQNEAQLDKSGLPSDRFFAERPEGSVSTLKIQRTQQEDSAVYLCASSFGQGTGTGELFFGEGSRLTVL.

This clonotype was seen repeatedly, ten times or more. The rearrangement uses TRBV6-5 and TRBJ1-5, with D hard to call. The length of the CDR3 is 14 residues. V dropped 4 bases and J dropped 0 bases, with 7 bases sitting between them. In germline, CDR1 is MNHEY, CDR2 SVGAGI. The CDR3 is CASSSQYSNQPQHF. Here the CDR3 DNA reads TGTGCCAGCAGTTCCCAATATAGCAATCAGCCCCAGCATTTT.

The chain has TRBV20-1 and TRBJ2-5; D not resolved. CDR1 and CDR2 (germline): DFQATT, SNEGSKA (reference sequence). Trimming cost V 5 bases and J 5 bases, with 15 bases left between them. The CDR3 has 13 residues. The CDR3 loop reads CSARRSLGETQYF. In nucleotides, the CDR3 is TGCAGTGCTCGAAGGTCACTTGGCGAGACCCAGTACTTC.

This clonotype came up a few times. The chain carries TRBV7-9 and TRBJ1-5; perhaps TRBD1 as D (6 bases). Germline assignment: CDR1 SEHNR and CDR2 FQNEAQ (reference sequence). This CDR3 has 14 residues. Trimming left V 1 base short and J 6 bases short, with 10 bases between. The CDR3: CASSLGTEIQPQHF. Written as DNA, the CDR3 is TGTGCCAGCAGCTTAGGGACAGAAATTCAGCCCCAGCATTTT. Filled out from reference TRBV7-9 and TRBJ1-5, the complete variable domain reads DTGVSQNPRHKITKRGQNVTFRCDPISEHNRLYWYRQTLGQGPEFLTYFQNEAQLEKSRLLSDRFSAERPKGSFSTLEIQRTEQGDSAMYLCASSLGTEIQPQHFGDGTRLSIL.

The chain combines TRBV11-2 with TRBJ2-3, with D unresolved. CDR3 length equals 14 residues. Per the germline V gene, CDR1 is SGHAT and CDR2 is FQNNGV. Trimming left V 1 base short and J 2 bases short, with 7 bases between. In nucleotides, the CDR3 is TGTGCCAGCAGCTTAGTAGCCTCCACAGATACGCAGTATTTT. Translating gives CASSLVASTDTQYF.

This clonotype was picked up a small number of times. The CDR3 is CASTNPGGWTEAFF. CDR3 in DNA: TGTGCCAGCACTAACCCAGGGGGATGGACTGAAGCTTTCTTT. The chain is built from TRBV28 and TRBJ1-1, with 7 bases aligning to TRBD1. The CDR3 contains 14 residues. The trim removed 7 bases at V and 5 bases at J, leaving 10 bases unmatched. The germline V gene has CDR1 MDHEN and CDR2 SYDVKM.

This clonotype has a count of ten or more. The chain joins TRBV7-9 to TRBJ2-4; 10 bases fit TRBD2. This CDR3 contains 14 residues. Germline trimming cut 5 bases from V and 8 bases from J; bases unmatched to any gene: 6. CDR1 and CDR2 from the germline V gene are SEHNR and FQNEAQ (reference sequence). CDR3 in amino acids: CASSPSGSNDIQYF. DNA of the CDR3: TGTGCCAGCAGCCCTAGCGGGAGTAACGACATTCAGTACTTC.

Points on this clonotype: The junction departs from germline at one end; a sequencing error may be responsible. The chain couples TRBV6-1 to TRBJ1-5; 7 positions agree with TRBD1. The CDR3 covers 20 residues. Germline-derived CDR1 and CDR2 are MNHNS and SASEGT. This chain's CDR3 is CASCETLGTVGTYSNQPQHF. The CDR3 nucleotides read TGTGCCAGCTGTGAAACCCTTGGGACAGTTGGGACATATAGCAATCAGCCCCAGCATTTT.

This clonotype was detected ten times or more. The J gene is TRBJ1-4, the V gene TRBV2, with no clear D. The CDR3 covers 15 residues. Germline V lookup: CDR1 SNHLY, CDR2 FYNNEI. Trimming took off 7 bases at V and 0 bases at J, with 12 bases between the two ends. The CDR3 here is CASIKGDATNEKLFF. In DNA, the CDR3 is TGTGCCAGCATTAAGGGAGATGCAACTAATGAAAAACTGTTTTTT.

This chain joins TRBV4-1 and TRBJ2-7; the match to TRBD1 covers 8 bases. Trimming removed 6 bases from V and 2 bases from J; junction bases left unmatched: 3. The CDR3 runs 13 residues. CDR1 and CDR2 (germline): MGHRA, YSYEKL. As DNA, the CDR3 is TGCGCCAGCAGTGACAGGGGAGCCTACGAGCAGTACTTC. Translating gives CASSDRGAYEQYF.

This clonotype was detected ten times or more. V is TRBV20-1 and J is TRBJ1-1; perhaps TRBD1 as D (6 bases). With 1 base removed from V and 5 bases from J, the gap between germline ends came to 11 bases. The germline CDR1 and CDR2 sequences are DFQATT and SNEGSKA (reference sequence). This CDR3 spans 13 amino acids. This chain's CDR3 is CSARGNRDTEAFF. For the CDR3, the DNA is TGCAGTGCTAGAGGAAACAGGGATACTGAAGCTTTCTTT.

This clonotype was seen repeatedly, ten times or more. CDR3 nucleotide sequence: TGTGCCGCAGCGTCGAACGAGCAGTACTTC. Its translation: CAAASNEQYF. The rearrangement joins TRBV25-1 to TRBJ2-7; D is undetermined. The germline V gene has CDR1 MGHDK and CDR2 SYGVNS. Trimming shortened V by 11 bases and J by 5 bases, and 10 bases separated the two germline ends. The CDR3 totals 10 residues.

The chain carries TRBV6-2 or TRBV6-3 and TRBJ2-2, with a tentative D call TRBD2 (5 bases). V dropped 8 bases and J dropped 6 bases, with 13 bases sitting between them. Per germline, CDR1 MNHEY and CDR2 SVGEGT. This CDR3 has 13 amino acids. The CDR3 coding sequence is TGTGCCAGCTTCAAGAGGGAACCCGGGGAGCTGTTTTTT. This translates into CASFKREPGELFF.